The T cell receptor beta chain described here comes from a study of T cell responses to AZD1222 COVID-19 vaccine. Findings of the study overall: Spike-wide vaccine-associated CD4 TCRs dominated at 160-218 and 743-854. When two AZD1222 doses had been given, Spike-specific TCR breadth and depth rose.

The method was immunoSEQ multiplex PCR; TCRdb's version includes in-frame clones alone and lacks a portion of them. The sample consists of tens of thousands of clones, about nine tenths of them appearing once. With respect to this clone: The target antigen is unknown. Other DNA sequences in this sample translate to the same CDR3.

The CDR3 spans 13 residues. Trimming took off 3 bases at V and 6 bases at J, with 9 bases between the two ends. The sequence was obtained from an adult in good health. Specimen: peripheral blood, collected on day 0 of AZD1222 vaccination. The V and J genes are TRBV12-3 or TRBV12-4 and TRBJ1-5; D unresolved. The CDR3 nucleotides are TGTGCCAGCAGTTTTGGCGAGGGTCAGCCCCAGCATTTT. It is translated as CASSFGEGQPQHF.